Shown below are 7 T cell receptor beta chains from a single sample sequenced in a study of cytomegalovirus exposure and HLA in healthy donors. The primer mix had 60 Vbeta and 13 Jbeta primers. Using immunoSEQ multiplex PCR, the repertoire was profiled, and TCRdb retains in-frame clones only, with some absent. This sample's table reports about 160,000 clones. Sequenced: PBMCs. These receptor sequences come from a man between 25 and 39 years old in good health and CMV-seronegative.

V and J are TRBV5-1 and TRBJ1-4; D perhaps matches TRBD1 (6 bases). The V and J ends lost 4 bases and 4 bases respectively, with 11 bases between them. Germline CDR1 and CDR2: SGHRS and YFSETQ. The CDR3 has 14 amino acids. The CDR3 DNA sequence: TGCGCCAGCAGCACAGACAGGATTAATGAAAAACTGTTTTTT. Its protein product is CASSTDRINEKLFF.

V and J are TRBV5-1 and TRBJ2-3; TRBD1 might be the D (6 bases). Germline V gene data show CDR1 as SGHRS and CDR2 as YFSETQ. V lost 0 bases and J lost 4, with 15 bases in between. The CDR3 extends over 16 amino acids. CDR3 DNA: TGCGCCAGCAGCTTGGTTCAGGGGATCAGCCCAGATACGCAGTATTTT. Translation gives CASSLVQGISPDTQYF.

The chain joins TRBV28 to TRBJ2-7; D remains unclear. The germline V and J ends were trimmed by 2 bases and 2 bases, with 10 bases remaining between them. This CDR3 contains 14 residues. CDR1 is MDHEN and CDR2 is SYDVKM in the germline V gene. Here the CDR3 DNA reads TGTGCCAGCAGTTTACAGAACCAGGCCTACGAGCAGTACTTC. Translating it yields CASSLQNQAYEQYF.

In DNA, the CDR3 is TGTGCCTGGAGTGCAGGGTTTTCGACTAATGAAAAACTGTTTTTT. It encodes CAWSAGFSTNEKLFF. This rearrangement joins TRBV30 to TRBJ1-4; TRBD1 might be the D (5 bases). The V end lost 1 base, the J end lost 2 bases, and 11 bases lay between the germline ends. The CDR3 extends over 15 amino acids. From germline, CDR1 is GTSNPN and CDR2 SVGIG (reference sequence).

This chain links TRBV25-1 with TRBJ2-1; 12 bases agree with TRBD1. V was pared by 8 bases and J by 5 bases, with 4 bases of the junction left unmatched. Germline CDR1 is MGHDK and CDR2 is SYGVNS. This CDR3 is 14 amino acids long. CDR3 bases: TGTGCCAGCCTCGGGACAGGGGGCCACAATGAGCAGTTCTTC. Amino acid sequence: CASLGTGGHNEQFF. Using reference TRBV25-1 and TRBJ2-1 for the parts outside the CDR3, the full variable domain is EADIYQTPRYLVIGTGKKITLECSQTMGHDKMYWYQQDPGMELHLIHYSYGVNSTEKGDLSSESTVSRIRTEHFPLTLESARPSHTSQYLCASLGTGGHNEQFFGPGTRLTVL.

The V and J genes are TRBV29-1 and TRBJ1-1; TRBD1 matches at 10 bases. This CDR3 contains 16 residues. The germline V gene encodes CDR1 SQVTM and CDR2 ANQGSEA. V lost 4 bases and J lost 8; bases outside the gene matches: 16. The CDR3, as DNA: TGCAGCGTTGTTAGTTGGGACAGGGGCCGGTTGGCCGAAGCTTTCTTT. Its protein product is CSVVSWDRGRLAEAFF.

This sequence joins TRBV10-1 and TRBJ2-5; D gene ambiguous. From germline, CDR1 is WNHNN and CDR2 SYGVQD (reference sequence). The CDR3 has 14 amino acids. Trimming took 2 bases from V and 5 from J, leaving 12 bases between them. The CDR3 region is CASSEDTSRETQYF. The DNA for the CDR3 is TGCGCCAGCAGTGAGGACACATCCAGGGAGACCCAGTACTTC.